The next 26 T cell receptor beta chains were all read from a single sample in a study of T cell repertoires in aging, cancer and after chemotherapy. TRB rearrangements spanning V, D and J were amplified using mixed TRB-A/B primers. TCRdb processed the multiplex PCR reads anew with MiXCR; each CDR3 protein has one entry. The repertoire holds approximately 9,700 distinct CDR3 sequences, with less than 30% as singletons. Peripheral blood genomic DNA, not sorted cells or RNA, was the template. Input material: blood. The receptors derive from a human donor in good health.

Written as DNA, the CDR3 is TGTGCCTGGGGACAGGGGGCTTGGGAGCAGTACTTC. It specifies CAWGQGAWEQYF. The V and J genes are TRBV30 and TRBJ2-7; 11 bases map to TRBD1. Germline lookup yields CDR1 GTSNPN and CDR2 SVGIG (reference sequence). This CDR3 is built from 12 residues. V lost 5 bases to trimming and J lost 7 bases; unmatched junction nucleotides: 4. The full variable domain, with the rest looked up from reference TRBV30 and TRBJ2-7, is SQTIHQWPATLVQPVGSPLSLECTVEGTSNPNLYWYRQAAGRGLQLLFYSVGIGQISSEVPQNLSASRPQDRQFILSSKKLLLSDSGFYLCAWGQGAWEQYFGPGTRLTVT.

J is TRBJ2-5 and V is TRBV6-2 or TRBV6-3; TRBD1 matches at 7 bases. The CDR3 is 14 residues long. In germline, CDR1 is MNHEY, CDR2 SVGEGT. The V and J ends lost 6 bases and 3 bases, in that order; junction bases with no gene match: 7. The CDR3 here is CASRVSGTEETQYF. The CDR3 DNA reads TGTGCCAGCAGAGTTTCGGGGACAGAAGAGACCCAGTACTTC.

This clonotype was counted once. The CDR3 coding sequence is TGTGCCAGCATTCGTCCCTGGAGTTGGGTCGTAAATGAGCAGTTCTTC. It yields the protein CASIRPWSWVVNEQFF. The chain couples TRBV28 to TRBJ2-1; D is ambiguous. Per germline, CDR1 MDHEN and CDR2 SYDVKM. V was pared by 7 bases and J by 7 bases, with 23 bases between. This CDR3 is built from 16 residues.

The sample holds a few counts of this clonotype. This chain links TRBV18 with TRBJ2-7, with D maybe TRBD2 (6 bases). Deletions cut 6 bases from V and 5 bases from J, with 11 bases between. The CDR3 extends over 12 amino acids. CDR1 and CDR2 (germline): KGHSH, LQKENI. CDR3 region: CASSPRRDEQYF. CDR3 DNA: TGTGCCAGCTCCCCCAGGAGGGACGAGCAGTACTTC.

The chain recombines TRBV6-2 or TRBV6-3 with TRBJ2-1; D is perhaps TRBD1 (6 bases). CDR1 is MNHEY, CDR2 SVGEGT, per germline. There are 14 residues in the CDR3. The V end lost 2 bases, the J end lost 5 bases, and 10 bases lay between the germline ends. CDR3 coding DNA: TGTGCCAGCAGTTACACAACAGGGAACAATGAGCAGTTCTTC. Amino acids: CASSYTTGNNEQFF.

The chain joins TRBV28 to TRBJ2-1; 9 nucleotides align to TRBD2. The germline CDR1 and CDR2 sequences are MDHEN and SYDVKM. J lost 7 bases, V lost 4 bases, and 11 bases had no gene match. This CDR3 is built from 16 residues. The CDR3 sequence is CASSWSGGRGRNEQFF. In DNA, the CDR3 is TGTGCCAGCAGTTGGAGTGGCGGGAGGGGGAGAAATGAGCAGTTCTTC. The variable domain in full, with the rest retrieved from reference TRBV28 and TRBJ2-1, is DVKVTQSSRYLVKRTGEKVFLECVQDMDHENMFWYRQDPGLGLRLIYFSYDVKMKEKGDIPEGYSVSREKKERFSLILESASTNQTSMYLCASSWSGGRGRNEQFFGPGTRLTVL.

This clonotype is categorized as medium-sized (0.01 to 0.1%). The chain links TRBV19 to TRBJ2-3; D might be TRBD1 or TRBD2, each matching 5 bases. In germline, CDR1 is LNHDA, CDR2 SQIVND (reference sequence). CDR3 size: 15 residues. The V end lost 3 bases, the J end lost 6 bases, and 16 bases lay between the germline ends. CDR3: CASSMGPPALDTQYF. CDR3 in DNA: TGTGCCAGTAGTATGGGACCTCCAGCGCTGGATACGCAGTATTTT.

In DNA form, the CDR3 reads TGCGCCAGCAGCTTAGGCAGCTCCTTCGAGCAGTTCTTC. It is translated as CASSLGSSFEQFF. V and J are TRBV5-1 and TRBJ2-1; D uncertain. CDR1 is SGHRS, CDR2 YFSETQ, per germline. V was clipped by 2 bases and J by 10 bases, with 13 bases between them. CDR3 length equals 13 residues.

This sequence joins TRBV7-9 and TRBJ2-7; TRBD2 is a possible D gene (6 bases). This CDR3 has 19 amino acids. Trimming removed 4 bases at V and 2 bases at J, with 27 bases between. Germline-derived CDR1 and CDR2 are SEHNR and FQNEAQ (reference sequence). In DNA form, the CDR3 reads TGTGCCAGCAGCTCTTATTATATGGGAAATAGCGGAACGGCCTACGAGCAGTACTTC. Residues: CASSSYYMGNSGTAYEQYF.

The DNA of the CDR3 is TGCAGTGCTAGTGTCTCGGGAGGGCCGGGGGATGAGCAGTTCTTC. Its protein product is CSASVSGGPGDEQFF. The chain uses TRBV20-1 and TRBJ2-1, with 8 bases fitting TRBD2. V lost 3 bases to trimming and J lost 8 bases; unmatched junction nucleotides: 12. Germline CDR1 DFQATT, CDR2 SNEGSKA (reference sequence). The CDR3 loop spans 15 amino acids.

In its sample, this clonotype is medium-sized. The gene calls are TRBV29-1 and TRBJ2-7; 7 positions match TRBD2. CDR1 and CDR2 from the germline V gene are SQVTM and ANQGSEA. The length of the CDR3 is 13 residues. Losses at the gene ends were 4 bases for V and 2 bases for J; bases not matched to a gene: 5. The CDR3 sequence: CSVVKSGAYEQYF. In nucleotides, the CDR3 is TGCAGCGTTGTCAAAAGCGGGGCCTACGAGCAGTACTTC.

This clonotype was counted a few times. The chain is built from TRBV5-6 and TRBJ2-3; TRBD2 is a possible D gene (6 bases). CDR1 SGHDT and CDR2 YYEEEE come from the germline V gene. This CDR3 is 14 amino acids long. Trimming pared 0 bases from V and 5 bases from J, leaving 10 bases between. Here the CDR3 reads CASSLVGGGDTQYF. CDR3 DNA sequence: TGTGCCAGCAGCTTGGTGGGGGGAGGAGATACGCAGTATTTT. Full variable domain (missing parts from reference TRBV5-6 and TRBJ2-3): DAGVTQSPTHLIKTRGQQVTLRCSPKSGHDTVSWYQQALGQGPQFIFQYYEEEERQRGNFPDRFSGHQFPNYSSELNVNALLLGDSALYLCASSLVGGGDTQYFGPGTRLTVL.

The chain links TRBV10-3 to TRBJ2-5; D may match TRBD1 or TRBD2 (5 bases each). Germline V gives CDR1 ENHRY, CDR2 SYGVKD. The CDR3 covers 15 residues. Trimming left V 2 bases short and J 2 bases short, with 12 bases between. For the CDR3, the DNA is TGTGCCATCAGTGAGCCGGGACGACGACAAGAGACCCAGTACTTC. Its protein product is CAISEPGRRQETQYF.

This clonotype rates as medium-sized. V and J are TRBV6-5 and TRBJ1-6; no clear D. The V end was cut by 0 bases, the J end by 3 bases, with 15 bases between. Germline V gene sequence: CDR1 MNHEY, CDR2 SVGAGI. There are 18 residues in the CDR3. CDR3 DNA: TGTGCCAGCAGTTACTCGACATACGGAGGTTTCTATAATTCACCCCTCCACTTT. Protein sequence: CASSYSTYGGFYNSPLHF.

The rearrangement uses TRBV9 and TRBJ2-7; the match to TRBD2 covers 12 bases. Germline trimming cut 0 bases from V and 4 bases from J; bases unmatched to any gene: 5. In germline, CDR1 is SGDLS, CDR2 YYNGEE. This CDR3 is built from 16 residues. The DNA of the CDR3 is TGTGCCAGCAGCGTAGGAGCACTAGCGGGGGGTTACGAGCAGTACTTC. It codes for CASSVGALAGGYEQYF.

Comments on this clonotype: The CDR3 ends on some other residue instead of the conserved phenylalanine or tryptophan, so this is likely a read error. The chain has TRBV12-3 or TRBV12-4 and TRBJ2-5; tentative D call: TRBD2 (6 bases). Trimming removed 8 bases at V and 3 bases at J, with 13 bases between. The CDR3 runs to 13 residues. CDR3: CASGRSGEETQYL. The CDR3 bases are TGTGCCAGCGGACGTTCGGGGGAAGAGACCCAGTACTTG.

The chain has TRBV28 and TRBJ1-5; D perhaps matches TRBD1 (5 bases). The CDR3 length is 17 residues. V lost 6 bases and J lost 0, with 18 bases in between. CDR1 MDHEN and CDR2 SYDVKM come from the germline V gene. Here the CDR3 reads CASSTDGTEYSNQPQHF. CDR3 DNA: TGTGCCAGCAGCACCGACGGGACCGAGTATAGCAATCAGCCCCAGCATTTT.

CDR3 coding DNA: TGTGCCAGCAGAGTCTCAGGGAGAGGGAACACTGAAGCTTTCTTT. Its protein is CASRVSGRGNTEAFF. V is TRBV28 and J is TRBJ1-1; D may be TRBD1 (5 bases). V was cut by 6 bases and J by 1 base, with 15 bases left in between. CDR1 and CDR2 from the germline V gene are MDHEN and SYDVKM. This CDR3 spans 15 amino acids.

The rearrangement links TRBV20-1 to TRBJ2-5; no clear D. Germline CDR1 and CDR2: DFQATT and SNEGSKA (reference sequence). V dropped 6 bases and J dropped 4 bases, with 12 bases sitting between them. This CDR3 comprises 12 residues. The CDR3 reads CSASPARETQYF. The CDR3 region has the DNA TGCAGTGCCTCTCCGGCACGAGAGACCCAGTACTTC.

This rearrangement joins TRBV5-5 to TRBJ2-1; D is ambiguous. The CDR3 runs to 14 residues. Germline V gene data show CDR1 as SGHKS and CDR2 as YYEKEE (reference sequence). Trimming left V 2 bases short and J 4 bases short, with 10 bases between. The DNA for the CDR3 is TGTGCCAGCAGCTTTCCCGACTTATACAATGAGCAGTTCTTC. Amino acids: CASSFPDLYNEQFF.

The chain links TRBV7-3 to TRBJ2-5; 9 bases match TRBD1. The CDR3 runs to 16 residues. The V and J ends lost 5 bases and 5 bases, in that order; junction bases with no gene match: 12. Germline lookup yields CDR1 SGHTA and CDR2 FQGTGA. CDR3 in DNA: TGTGCCAGCAGCGTGAGCAACAGGGGGCGAGGGGAGACCCAGTACTTC. Its translation: CASSVSNRGRGETQYF. The variable domain in full, with the rest retrieved from reference TRBV7-3 and TRBJ2-5, is GAGVSQTPSNKVTEKGKYVELRCDPISGHTALYWYRQSLGQGPEFLIYFQGTGAADDSGLPNDRFFAVRPEGSVSTLKIQRTERGDSAVYLCASSVSNRGRGETQYFGPGTRLLVL.

Only one count was recorded for this clonotype. The chain is built from TRBV28 and TRBJ2-7, with D perhaps TRBD1 (5 bases). The V gene's germline CDR1 is MDHEN and CDR2 SYDVKM. The CDR3 consists of 16 residues. V lost 4 bases and J lost 3, with 19 bases in between. The DNA for the CDR3 is TGTGCCAGCAGTTCCCTCAGGCCAGGGCAGCGCTACGAGCAGTACTTC. This encodes CASSSLRPGQRYEQYF.

This clonotype was seen more than once but under ten times. V and J are TRBV20-1 and TRBJ2-7; 7 bases align to TRBD1. The J segment lost 5 bases and the V segment lost 3 bases, leaving 7 bases of the junction unmatched. The CDR3 runs 13 residues. Germline V gene lookup returns CDR1 DFQATT and CDR2 SNEGSKA (reference sequence). The CDR3 here is CSASPGGRDEQYF. CDR3 in DNA: TGCAGTGCTAGTCCAGGGGGACGTGACGAGCAGTACTTC.

CDR3 in DNA: TGTGCCAGCGACCCCAGGGGAAAGGGGGCTTTATACGAGCAGTACTTC. It translates to CASDPRGKGALYEQYF. This chain joins TRBV28 and TRBJ2-7; 7 bases align to TRBD1. The CDR3 contains 16 residues. V lost 8 bases and J lost 4; bases outside the gene matches: 17. CDR1 and CDR2 (germline): MDHEN, SYDVKM.

The V gene is TRBV28, the J gene TRBJ1-1; no reliable D call. The CDR3 spans 14 residues. Trimming took off 2 bases at V and 1 base at J, with 8 bases between the two ends. In germline, CDR1 is MDHEN, CDR2 SYDVKM. CDR3 sequence: CASSLGGPNTEAFF. The CDR3 DNA sequence: TGTGCCAGCAGTTTAGGCGGGCCGAACACTGAAGCTTTCTTT.

This clonotype was picked up one time. This sequence joins TRBV6-4 and TRBJ2-1; a possible D gene is TRBD2 (5 bases). The CDR3 runs 13 residues. Germline CDR1 is MRHNA and CDR2 is SNTAGT. V was clipped by 3 bases and J by 12 bases, with 15 bases between them. For the CDR3, the DNA is TGTGCCAGCAGTGAGGGTTTGGTAGCGAGGCAGTTCTTC. It translates to CASSEGLVARQFF.